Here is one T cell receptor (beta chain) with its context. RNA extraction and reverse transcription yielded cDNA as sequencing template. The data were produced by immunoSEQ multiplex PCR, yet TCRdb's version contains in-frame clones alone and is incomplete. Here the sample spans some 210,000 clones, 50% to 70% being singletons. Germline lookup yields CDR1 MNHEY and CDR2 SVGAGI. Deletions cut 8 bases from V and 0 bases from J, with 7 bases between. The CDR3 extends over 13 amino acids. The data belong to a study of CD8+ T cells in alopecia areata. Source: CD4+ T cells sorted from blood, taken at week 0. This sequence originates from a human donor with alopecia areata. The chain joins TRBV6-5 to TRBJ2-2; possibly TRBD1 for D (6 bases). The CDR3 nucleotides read TGTGCCAGCCGGGACACGAACACCGGGGAGCTGTTTTTT. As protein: CASRDTNTGELFF.